This record looks at one TCR beta chain sequence and its context. The table lists this clone with a count of one. Its antigen is unknown. Base-call qualities are not available, and no considerably larger clone is one nucleotide away. This sample stems from a study of blood T cell repertoires in COVID-19 (dated by TCRdb to 2020 to 2022). About the full investigation: Collaborator samples came from the United States, Italy and Spain and covered acute and convalescent phases of COVID-19. Where available, HLA class I and class II types were taken from metadata supplied by the sample provider and were not determined by assay-based typing. The repertoires were made available in a free public database intended to serve as a resource for research on the immune response to SARS-CoV-2. Deeply sampled blood TCRbeta repertoires from subjects exposed to, actively infected with, or recovered from COVID-19 were included in the dataset. Sample metadata almost always included a de-identified subject ID, COVID-19 status, age in years and sex. The samples were drawn from the first 160 participants of the ongoing ImmuneRACE study and from about 1,200 subjects provided by 6 global collaborators. The material from the prospective study consisted of cDNA or gDNA derived from T cells, B-cell-depleted T cells, or PBMCs.

The CDR3 starts with the cysteine, ends with the phenylalanine, and has 16 residues. Only the CDR3 region is kept as DNA, spanning 48 bases read in frame from base 1. The germline V gene (reference sequence) gives CDR1 as LGHDT and CDR2 as YNNKEL. Ends trimmed: V by 5 bases, J by 5 bases; bases unmatched to a gene: 6. Results the study describes overall, beyond this receptor: Clinical and demographic metadata were provided uncurated, with the amount varying by source and participant.

TCRbeta CDR3 regions were amplified from genomic DNA using the immunoSEQ Assay, a bias-controlled multiplex PCR. The paper's processing steps were these. The number of nucleated cells in each sample was estimated by amplification of reference gene primers within the assay. Sequence reads were collapsed and filtered to measure the absolute abundance of every unique TCRbeta CDR3 rearrangement. For each sample, productive Simpson clonality was calculated as the square root of Simpson's diversity index over productive rearrangements. Sourced from immuneACCESS, this table was stored by TCRdb with only in-frame sequences that have V and J called. A share of the clones is absent; for the studies checked, an unresolved V gene accounts for under half, and the remainder has no known explanation. V and J calls and clone size are as listed in that table; D and trimming were resolved from the DNA. For this sample the table gives about 210,000 clones, of which around four fifths were detected only once. Over 9.5% of the sample is in the top ten clones.

At one collaborating source in Seattle, patients were enrolled during active infection and were followed longitudinally through the course of disease. Each collaborating institution followed its own protocols to collect whole blood in K2EDTA tubes. Collaborator samples were shipped for TCRbeta analysis as frozen whole blood, isolated PBMCs, or DNA extracted from either sample type. The chain is assembled from TRBV3-1 (or the pseudogene TRBV3-2) and TRBJ2-3, with 14 bases aligning to TRBD2. The sequence was collected from a woman older than 75 with COVID-19, enrolled during active disease. The specimen sequenced was peripheral blood. In nucleotides, the sequence is TGTGCCAGCAGCGCGCGACTAGCGGGGGGGCAAGATACGCAGTATTTT. Its protein product is CASSARLAGGQDTQYF.